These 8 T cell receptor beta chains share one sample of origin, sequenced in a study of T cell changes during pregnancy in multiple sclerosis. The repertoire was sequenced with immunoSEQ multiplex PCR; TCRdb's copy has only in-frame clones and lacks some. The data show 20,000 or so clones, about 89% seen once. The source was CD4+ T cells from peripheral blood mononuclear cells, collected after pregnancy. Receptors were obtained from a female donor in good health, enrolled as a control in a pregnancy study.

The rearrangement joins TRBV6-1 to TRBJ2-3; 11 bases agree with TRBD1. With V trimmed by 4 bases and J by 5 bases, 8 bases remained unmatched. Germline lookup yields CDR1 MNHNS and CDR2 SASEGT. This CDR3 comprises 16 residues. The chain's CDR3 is CASSARTGGAGDTQYF. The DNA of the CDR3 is TGTGCCAGCAGTGCCAGGACAGGGGGCGCCGGAGATACGCAGTATTTT.

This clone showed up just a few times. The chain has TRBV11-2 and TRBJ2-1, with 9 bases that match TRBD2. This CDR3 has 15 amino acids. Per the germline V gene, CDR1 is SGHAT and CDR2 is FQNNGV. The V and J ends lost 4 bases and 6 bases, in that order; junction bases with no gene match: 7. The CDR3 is CASSSILGLANEQFF. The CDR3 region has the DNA TGTGCCAGCAGCTCTATCCTGGGACTAGCCAATGAGCAGTTCTTC.

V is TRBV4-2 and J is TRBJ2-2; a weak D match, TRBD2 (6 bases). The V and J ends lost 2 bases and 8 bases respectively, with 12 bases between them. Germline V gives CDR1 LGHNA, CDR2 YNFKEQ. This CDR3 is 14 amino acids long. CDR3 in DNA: TGTGCCAGCAGCCAAACCTTCGGAGGGGGGGAGCTGTTTTTT. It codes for CASSQTFGGGELFF.

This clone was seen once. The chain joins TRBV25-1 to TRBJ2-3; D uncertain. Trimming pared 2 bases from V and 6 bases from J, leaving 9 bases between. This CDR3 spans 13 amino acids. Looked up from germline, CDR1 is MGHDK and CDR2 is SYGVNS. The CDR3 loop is CASSEHKSDTQYF. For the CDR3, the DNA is TGTGCCAGCAGTGAACATAAGAGTGATACGCAGTATTTT.

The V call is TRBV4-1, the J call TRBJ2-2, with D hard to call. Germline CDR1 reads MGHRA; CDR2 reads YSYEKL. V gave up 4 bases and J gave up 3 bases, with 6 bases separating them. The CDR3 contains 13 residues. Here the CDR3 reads CASSPRDTGELFF. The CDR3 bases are TGCGCCAGCAGCCCCCGGGACACCGGGGAGCTGTTTTTT.

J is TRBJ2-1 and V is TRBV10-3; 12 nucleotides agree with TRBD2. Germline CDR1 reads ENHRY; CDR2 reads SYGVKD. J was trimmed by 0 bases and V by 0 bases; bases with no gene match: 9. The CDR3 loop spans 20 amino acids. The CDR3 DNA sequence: TGTGCCATCAGTGAGTCAGTAGGGACTAGCGGGCTCTCCTCCTACAATGAGCAGTTCTTC. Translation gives CAISESVGTSGLSSYNEQFF.

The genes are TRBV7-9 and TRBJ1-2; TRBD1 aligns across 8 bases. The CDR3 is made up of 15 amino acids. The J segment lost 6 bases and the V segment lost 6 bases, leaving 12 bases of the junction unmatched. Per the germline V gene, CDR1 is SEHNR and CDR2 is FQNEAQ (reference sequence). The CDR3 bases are TGTGCCAGCAGTTCCGGACAGGGTCCCTACCATGGCTACACCTTC. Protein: CASSSGQGPYHGYTF. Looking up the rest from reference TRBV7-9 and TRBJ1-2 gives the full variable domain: DTGVSQNPRHKITKRGQNVTFRCDPISEHNRLYWYRQTLGQGPEFLTYFQNEAQLEKSRLLSDRFSAERPKGSFSTLEIQRTEQGDSAMYLCASSSGQGPYHGYTFGSGTRLTVV.

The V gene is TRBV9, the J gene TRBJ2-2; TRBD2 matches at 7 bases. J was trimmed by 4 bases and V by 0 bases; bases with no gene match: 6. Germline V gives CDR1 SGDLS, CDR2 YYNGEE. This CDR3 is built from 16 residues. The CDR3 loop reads CASSVGWGGRTGELFF. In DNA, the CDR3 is TGTGCCAGCAGCGTAGGATGGGGGGGACGCACCGGGGAGCTGTTTTTT.